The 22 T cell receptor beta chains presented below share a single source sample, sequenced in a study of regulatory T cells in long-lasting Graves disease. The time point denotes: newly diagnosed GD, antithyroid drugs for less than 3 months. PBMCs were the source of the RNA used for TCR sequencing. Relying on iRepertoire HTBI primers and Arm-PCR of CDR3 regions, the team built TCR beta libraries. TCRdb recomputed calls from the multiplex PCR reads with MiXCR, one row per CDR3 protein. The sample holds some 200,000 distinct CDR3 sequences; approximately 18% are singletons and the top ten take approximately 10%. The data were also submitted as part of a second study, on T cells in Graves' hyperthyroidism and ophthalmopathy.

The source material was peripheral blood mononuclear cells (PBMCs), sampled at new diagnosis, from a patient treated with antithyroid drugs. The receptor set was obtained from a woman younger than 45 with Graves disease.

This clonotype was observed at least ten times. The CDR3 here is CASSESRGSYEQYF. The CDR3 DNA reads as TGTGCCAGCAGTGAATCACGGGGTTCCTACGAGCAGTACTTC. The chain employs TRBV6-1 and TRBJ2-7; a possible D gene is TRBD2 (5 bases). Germline V gives CDR1 MNHNS, CDR2 SASEGT. The CDR3 spans 14 residues. Deletions cut 2 bases from V and 1 base from J, with 9 bases between.

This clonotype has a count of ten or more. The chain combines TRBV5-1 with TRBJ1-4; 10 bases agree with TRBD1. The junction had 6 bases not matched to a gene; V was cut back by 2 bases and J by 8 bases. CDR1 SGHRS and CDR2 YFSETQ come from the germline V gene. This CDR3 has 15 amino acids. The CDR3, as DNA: TGCGCCAGCAGCTTTGACAGGGGGCGACGGGAAAAACTGTTTTTT. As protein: CASSFDRGRREKLFF. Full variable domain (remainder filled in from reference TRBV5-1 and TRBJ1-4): KAGVTQTPRYLIKTRGQQVTLSCSPISGHRSVSWYQQTPGQGLQFLFEYFSETQRNKGNFPGRFSGRQFSNSRSEMNVSTLELGDSALYLCASSFDRGRREKLFFGSGTQLSVL.

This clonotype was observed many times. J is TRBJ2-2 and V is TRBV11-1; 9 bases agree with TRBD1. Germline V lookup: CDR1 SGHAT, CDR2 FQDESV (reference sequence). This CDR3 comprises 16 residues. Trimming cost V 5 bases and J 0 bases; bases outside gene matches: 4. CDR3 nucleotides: TGTGCCAGCAGCCCGGGACAGGGTCCGAACACCGGGGAGCTGTTTTTT. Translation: CASSPGQGPNTGELFF. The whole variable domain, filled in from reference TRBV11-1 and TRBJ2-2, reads EAEVAQSPRYKITEKSQAVAFWCDPISGHATLYWYRQILGQGPELLVQFQDESVVDDSQLPKDRFSAERLKGVDSTLKIQPAELGDSAMYLCASSPGQGPNTGELFFGEGSRLTVL.

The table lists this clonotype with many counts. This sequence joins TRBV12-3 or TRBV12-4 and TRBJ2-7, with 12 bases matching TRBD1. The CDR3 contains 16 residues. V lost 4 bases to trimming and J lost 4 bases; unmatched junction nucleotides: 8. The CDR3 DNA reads TGTGCCAGCAGTTCCTTACTGGGACAGGGGGCTTACGAGCAGTACTTC. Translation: CASSSLLGQGAYEQYF.

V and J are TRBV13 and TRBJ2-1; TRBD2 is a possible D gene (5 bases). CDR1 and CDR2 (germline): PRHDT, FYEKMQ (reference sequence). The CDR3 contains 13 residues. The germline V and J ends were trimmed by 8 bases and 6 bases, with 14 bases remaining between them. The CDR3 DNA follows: TGTGCCAGCTCTCGTGGGCGGGCCAATGAGCAGTTCTTC. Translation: CASSRGRANEQFF.

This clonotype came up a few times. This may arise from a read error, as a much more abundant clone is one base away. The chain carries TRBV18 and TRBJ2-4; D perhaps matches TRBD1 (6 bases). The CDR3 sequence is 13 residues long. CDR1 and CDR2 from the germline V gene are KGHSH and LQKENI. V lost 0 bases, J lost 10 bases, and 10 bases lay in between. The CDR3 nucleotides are TGTGCCAGCTCACCACCGGGACAAGCGATTCAGTACTTC. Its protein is CASSPPGQAIQYF.

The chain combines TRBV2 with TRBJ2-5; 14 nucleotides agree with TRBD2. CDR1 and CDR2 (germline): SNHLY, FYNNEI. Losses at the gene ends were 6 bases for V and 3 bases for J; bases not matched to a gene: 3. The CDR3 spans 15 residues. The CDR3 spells CASRPGLAGEETQYF. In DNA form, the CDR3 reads TGTGCCAGCAGACCGGGACTAGCGGGAGAAGAGACCCAGTACTTC.

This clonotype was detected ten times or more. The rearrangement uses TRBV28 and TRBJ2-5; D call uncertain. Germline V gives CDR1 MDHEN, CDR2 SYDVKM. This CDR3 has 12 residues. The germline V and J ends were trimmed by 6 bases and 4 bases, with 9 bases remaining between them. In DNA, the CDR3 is TGTGCCAGCAGCACCGGGCCAGAGACCCAGTACTTC. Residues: CASSTGPETQYF.

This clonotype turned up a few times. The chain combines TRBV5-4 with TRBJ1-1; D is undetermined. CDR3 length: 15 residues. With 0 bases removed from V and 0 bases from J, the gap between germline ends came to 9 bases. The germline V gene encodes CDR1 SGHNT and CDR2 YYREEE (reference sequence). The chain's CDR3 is CASSLGQTMNTEAFF. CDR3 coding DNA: TGTGCCAGCAGCTTGGGGCAAACAATGAACACTGAAGCTTTCTTT.

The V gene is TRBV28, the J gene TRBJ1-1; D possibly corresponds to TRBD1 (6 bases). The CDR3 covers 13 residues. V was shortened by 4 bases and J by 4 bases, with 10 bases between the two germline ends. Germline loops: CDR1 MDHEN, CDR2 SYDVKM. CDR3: CASSSGAATEAFF. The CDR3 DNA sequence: TGTGCCAGCAGTTCGGGGGCGGCCACTGAAGCTTTCTTT.

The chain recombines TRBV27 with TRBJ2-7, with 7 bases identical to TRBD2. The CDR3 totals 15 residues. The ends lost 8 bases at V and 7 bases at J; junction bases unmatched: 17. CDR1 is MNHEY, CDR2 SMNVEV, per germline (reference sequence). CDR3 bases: TGTGCCAGCCAAGAGGGGCTAGCGGCAACGGAAGAGCAGTACTTC. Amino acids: CASQEGLAATEEQYF.

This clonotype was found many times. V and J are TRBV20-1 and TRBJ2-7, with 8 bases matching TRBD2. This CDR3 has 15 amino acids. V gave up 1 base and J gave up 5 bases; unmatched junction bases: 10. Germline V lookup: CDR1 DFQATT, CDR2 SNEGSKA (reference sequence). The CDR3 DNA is TGCAGTGCTAGAGGTTGGGCGGGGGGCAGGGACGAGCAGTACTTC. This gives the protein CSARGWAGGRDEQYF.

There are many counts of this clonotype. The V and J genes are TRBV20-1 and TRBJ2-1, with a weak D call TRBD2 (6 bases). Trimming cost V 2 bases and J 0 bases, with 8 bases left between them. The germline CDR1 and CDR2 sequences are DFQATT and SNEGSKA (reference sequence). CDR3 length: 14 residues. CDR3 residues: CSARTGSSYNEQFF. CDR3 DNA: TGCAGTGCTAGAACCGGGAGCTCCTACAATGAGCAGTTCTTC.

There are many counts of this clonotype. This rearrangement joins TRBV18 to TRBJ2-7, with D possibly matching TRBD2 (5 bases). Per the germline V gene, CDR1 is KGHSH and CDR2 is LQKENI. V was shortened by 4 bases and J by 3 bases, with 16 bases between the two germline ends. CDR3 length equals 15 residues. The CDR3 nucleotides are TGTGCCAGCTCACAAGGCGGGCAGACCGACTACGAGCAGTACTTC. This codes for CASSQGGQTDYEQYF.

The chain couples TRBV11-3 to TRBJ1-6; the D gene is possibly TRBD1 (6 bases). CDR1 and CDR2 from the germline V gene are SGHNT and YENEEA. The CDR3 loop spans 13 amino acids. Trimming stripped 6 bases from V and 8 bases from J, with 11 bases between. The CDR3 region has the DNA TGTGCCAGCAGTGCACAGGGAGATTCACCCCTCCACTTT. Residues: CASSAQGDSPLHF.

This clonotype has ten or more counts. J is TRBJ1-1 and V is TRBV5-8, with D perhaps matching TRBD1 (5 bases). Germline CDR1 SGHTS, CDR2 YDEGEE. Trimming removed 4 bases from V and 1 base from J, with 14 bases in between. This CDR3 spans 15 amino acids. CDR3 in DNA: TGTGCCAGCAGCCCATGGGACTTCTGGAACACTGAAGCTTTCTTT. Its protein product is CASSPWDFWNTEAFF.

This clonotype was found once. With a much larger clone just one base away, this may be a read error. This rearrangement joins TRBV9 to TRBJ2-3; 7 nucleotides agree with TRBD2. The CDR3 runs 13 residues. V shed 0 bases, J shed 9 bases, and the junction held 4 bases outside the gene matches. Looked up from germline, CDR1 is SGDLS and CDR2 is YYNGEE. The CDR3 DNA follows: TGTGCCAGCAGCGTAGGGGCTAGCGGAACGCAGTATTTT. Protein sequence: CASSVGASGTQYF. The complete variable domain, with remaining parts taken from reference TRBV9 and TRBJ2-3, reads DSGVTQTPKHLITATGQRVTLRCSPRSGDLSVYWYQQSLDQGLQFLIQYYNGEERAKGNILERFSAQQFPDLHSELNLSSLELGDSALYFCASSVGASGTQYFGPGTRLTVL.

The CDR3 sequence is CASSLDSRFGYTF. DNA of the CDR3: TGTGCCAGCAGTCTGGACAGTCGCTTTGGCTACACCTTC. V is TRBV6-2 or TRBV6-3 and J is TRBJ1-2; TRBD1 might be the D (6 bases). This CDR3 spans 13 amino acids. Between the trimmed V and J ends, which lost 5 bases and 7 bases, there was a span of 14 bases. Germline V gives CDR1 MNHEY, CDR2 SVGEGT.

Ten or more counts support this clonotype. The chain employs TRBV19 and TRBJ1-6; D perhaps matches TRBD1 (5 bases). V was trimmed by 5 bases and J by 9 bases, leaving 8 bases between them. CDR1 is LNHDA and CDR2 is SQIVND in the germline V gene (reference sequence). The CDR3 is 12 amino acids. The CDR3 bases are TGTGCCAGTAGTGGGGGGGTTTCACCCCTCCACTTT. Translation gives CASSGGVSPLHF.

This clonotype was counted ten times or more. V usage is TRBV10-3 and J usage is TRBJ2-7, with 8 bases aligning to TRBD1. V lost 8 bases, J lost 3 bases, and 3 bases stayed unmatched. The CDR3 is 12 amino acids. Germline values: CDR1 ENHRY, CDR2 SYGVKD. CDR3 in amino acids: CAIAGQGYEQYF. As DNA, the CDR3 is TGTGCCATCGCTGGACAGGGCTACGAGCAGTACTTC.

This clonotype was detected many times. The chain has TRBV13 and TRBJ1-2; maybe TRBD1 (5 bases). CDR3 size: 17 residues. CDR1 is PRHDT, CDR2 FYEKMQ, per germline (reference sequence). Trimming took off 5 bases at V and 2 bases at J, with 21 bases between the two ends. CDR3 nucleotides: TGTGCCAGCAGCCCGTCAAGCAGGGTACAGCTAAACTATGGCTACACCTTC. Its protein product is CASSPSSRVQLNYGYTF.

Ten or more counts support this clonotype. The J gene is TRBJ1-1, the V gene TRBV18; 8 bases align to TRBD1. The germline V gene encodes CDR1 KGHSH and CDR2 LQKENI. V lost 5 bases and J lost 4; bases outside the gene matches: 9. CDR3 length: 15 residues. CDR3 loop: CASSTLGQGGTEAFF. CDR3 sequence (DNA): TGTGCCAGCTCAACCTTAGGACAGGGCGGCACTGAAGCTTTCTTT.